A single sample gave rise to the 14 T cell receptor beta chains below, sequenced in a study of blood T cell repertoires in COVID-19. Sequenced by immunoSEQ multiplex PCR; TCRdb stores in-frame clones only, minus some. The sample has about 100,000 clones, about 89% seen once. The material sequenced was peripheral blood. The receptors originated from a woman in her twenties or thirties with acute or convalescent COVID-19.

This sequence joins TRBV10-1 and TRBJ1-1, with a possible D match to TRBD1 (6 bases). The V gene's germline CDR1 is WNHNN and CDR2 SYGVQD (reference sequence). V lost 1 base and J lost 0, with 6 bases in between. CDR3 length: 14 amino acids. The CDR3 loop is CASSEYRVNTEAFF. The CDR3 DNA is TGCGCCAGCAGTGAGTACAGGGTGAACACTGAAGCTTTCTTT.

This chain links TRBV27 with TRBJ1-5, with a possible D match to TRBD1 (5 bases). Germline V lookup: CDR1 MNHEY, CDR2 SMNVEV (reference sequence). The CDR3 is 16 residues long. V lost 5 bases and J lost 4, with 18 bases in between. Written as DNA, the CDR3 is TGTGCCAGCAGTACGCTTGCGGGACTATTAAATCAGCCCCAGCATTTT. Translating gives CASSTLAGLLNQPQHF.

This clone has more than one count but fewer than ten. CDR3 nucleotides: TGTGCCAGCATGGGCCAGGGGGCTCTGCAGCCCCAGCATTTT. Translation gives CASMGQGALQPQHF. The chain employs TRBV6-5 and TRBJ1-5; 8 bases align to TRBD1. The germline V gene has CDR1 MNHEY and CDR2 SVGAGI. CDR3 length equals 14 residues. The V and J ends lost 7 bases and 7 bases, in that order; junction bases with no gene match: 9.

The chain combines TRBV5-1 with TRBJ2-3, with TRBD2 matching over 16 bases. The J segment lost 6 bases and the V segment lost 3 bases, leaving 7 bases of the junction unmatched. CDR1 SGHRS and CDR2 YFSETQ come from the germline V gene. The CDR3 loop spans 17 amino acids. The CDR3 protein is CASSSRGTSGGGDTQYF. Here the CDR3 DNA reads TGCGCCAGCAGCTCCCGAGGGACTAGCGGGGGGGGCGATACGCAGTATTTT.

This CDR3 reads CASIKSGGSTEAFF. The CDR3 nucleotides are TGTGCCAGCATTAAATCAGGGGGGAGCACTGAAGCTTTCTTT. The chain couples TRBV2 to TRBJ1-1; 7 positions match TRBD1. Germline V gene data show CDR1 as SNHLY and CDR2 as FYNNEI. V lost 7 bases, J lost 4 bases, and 9 bases stayed unmatched. CDR3 length: 14 residues.

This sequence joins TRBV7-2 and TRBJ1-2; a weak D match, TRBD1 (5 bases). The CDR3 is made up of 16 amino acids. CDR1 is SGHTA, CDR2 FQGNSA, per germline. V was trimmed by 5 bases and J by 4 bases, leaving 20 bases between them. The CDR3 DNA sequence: TGTGCCAGCAGCGAATGGGTCAGGGACTATCTCTATGGCTACACCTTC. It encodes CASSEWVRDYLYGYTF.

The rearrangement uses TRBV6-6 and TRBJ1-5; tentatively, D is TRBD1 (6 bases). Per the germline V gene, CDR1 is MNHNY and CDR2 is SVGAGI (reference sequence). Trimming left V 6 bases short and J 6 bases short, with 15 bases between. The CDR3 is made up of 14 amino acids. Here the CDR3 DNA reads TGTGCCAGCAGGCTACTCCTCAGGGGTCAGCCCCAGCATTTT. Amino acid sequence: CASRLLLRGQPQHF.

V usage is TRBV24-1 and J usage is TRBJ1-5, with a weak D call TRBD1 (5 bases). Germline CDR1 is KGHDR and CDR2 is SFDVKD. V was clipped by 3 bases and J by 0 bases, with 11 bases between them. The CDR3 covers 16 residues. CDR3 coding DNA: TGTGCCACCAGTGATCAACAGGAGTATAGCAATCAGCCCCAGCATTTT. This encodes CATSDQQEYSNQPQHF.

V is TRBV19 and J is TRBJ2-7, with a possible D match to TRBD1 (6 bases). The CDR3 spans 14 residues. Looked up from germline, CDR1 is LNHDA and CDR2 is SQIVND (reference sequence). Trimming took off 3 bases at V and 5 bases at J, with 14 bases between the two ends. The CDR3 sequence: CASSMDRTVHEQYF. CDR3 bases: TGTGCCAGTAGTATGGACCGGACAGTCCACGAGCAGTACTTC.

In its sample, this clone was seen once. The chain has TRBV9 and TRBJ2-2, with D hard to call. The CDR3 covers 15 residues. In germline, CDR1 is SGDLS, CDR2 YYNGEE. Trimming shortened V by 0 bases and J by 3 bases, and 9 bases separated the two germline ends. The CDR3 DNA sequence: TGTGCCAGCAGCGTAGGCAGCCAGGACACCGGGGAGCTGTTTTTT. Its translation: CASSVGSQDTGELFF.

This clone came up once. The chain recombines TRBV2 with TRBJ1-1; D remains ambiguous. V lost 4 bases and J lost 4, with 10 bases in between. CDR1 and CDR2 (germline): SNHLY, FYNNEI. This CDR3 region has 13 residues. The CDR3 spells CASSGEVGTEAFF. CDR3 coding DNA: TGTGCCAGCAGTGGGGAGGTTGGCACTGAAGCTTTCTTT.

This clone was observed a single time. The CDR3 protein is CASSLGTSGQQFF. DNA for the CDR3: TGTGCCAGCAGTTTGGGGACTAGCGGCCAGCAGTTCTTC. The rearrangement joins TRBV27 to TRBJ2-1, with 11 bases lining up with TRBD2. CDR3 length: 13 residues. Trimming took 3 bases from V and 11 from J; bases not matched to a gene: 3. Germline-derived CDR1 and CDR2 are MNHEY and SMNVEV (reference sequence).

The CDR3 loop is CASSDRTSGGYEQFF. In DNA form, the CDR3 reads TGTGCCAGCAGCGACCGGACTAGCGGGGGCTATGAGCAGTTCTTC. The chain joins TRBV9 to TRBJ2-1; 13 bases agree with TRBD2. This CDR3 spans 15 amino acids. Germline CDR1 and CDR2: SGDLS and YYNGEE. With V trimmed by 3 bases and J by 8 bases, 5 bases remained unmatched.

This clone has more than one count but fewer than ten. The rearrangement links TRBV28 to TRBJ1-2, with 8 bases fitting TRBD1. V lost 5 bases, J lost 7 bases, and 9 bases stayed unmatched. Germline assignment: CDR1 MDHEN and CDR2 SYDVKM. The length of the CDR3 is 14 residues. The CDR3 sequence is CASSQQGEFAGYTF. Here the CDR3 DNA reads TGTGCCAGCAGTCAACAGGGGGAGTTCGCTGGCTACACCTTC.